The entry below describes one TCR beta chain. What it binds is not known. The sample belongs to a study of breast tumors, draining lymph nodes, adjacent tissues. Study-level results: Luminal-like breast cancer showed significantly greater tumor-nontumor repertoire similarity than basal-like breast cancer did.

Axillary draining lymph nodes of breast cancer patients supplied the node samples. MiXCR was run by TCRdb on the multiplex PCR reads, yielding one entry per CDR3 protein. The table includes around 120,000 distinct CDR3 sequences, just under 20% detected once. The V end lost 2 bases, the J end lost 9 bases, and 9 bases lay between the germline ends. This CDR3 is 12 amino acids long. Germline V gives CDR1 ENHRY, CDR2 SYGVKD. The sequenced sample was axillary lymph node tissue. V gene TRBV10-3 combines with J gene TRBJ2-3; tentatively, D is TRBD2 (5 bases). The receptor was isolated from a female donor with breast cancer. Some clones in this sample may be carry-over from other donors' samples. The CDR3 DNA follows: TGTGCCATCAGTGAGCCCCCGGGGACGCAGTATTTT. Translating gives CAISEPPGTQYF.